The 32 T cell receptor beta chains in this list originate from one sample, sequenced in a study of blood T cell repertoires in COVID-19. Produced via immunoSEQ multiplex PCR; TCRdb's table is partial and in-frame only. The table lists some 96,000 clones, 85% to 90% of them singletons. Sample: peripheral blood. These TCRs come from a human donor in a cohort sampled during active COVID-19.

The chain recombines TRBV6-5 with TRBJ1-2; D unresolved. Germline CDR1 reads MNHEY; CDR2 reads SVGAGI. The CDR3 loop spans 11 amino acids. The germline V and J ends were trimmed by 7 bases and 8 bases, with 11 bases remaining between them. The CDR3 sequence: CASTLSRGYTF. The CDR3 DNA sequence: TGTGCCAGCACCCTAAGTCGGGGCTACACCTTC.

The V and J genes are TRBV6-6 and TRBJ1-4, with 8 bases identical to TRBD1. Germline loops: CDR1 MNHNY, CDR2 SVGAGI (reference sequence). The CDR3 is 16 amino acids. Unmatched junction bases numbered 13, after V lost 5 bases and J lost 8 bases. The CDR3 DNA sequence: TGTGCCAGCAGTCGCACAGGGGGTGGGGGAGTAGAAAAACTGTTTTTT. Amino acid sequence: CASSRTGGGGVEKLFF.

CDR3 loop: CASSYTGQAGANVLTF. The CDR3 DNA reads TGTGCCAGCAGTTATACCGGACAGGCTGGGGCCAACGTCCTGACTTTC. The chain has TRBV6-5 and TRBJ2-6, with TRBD1 identical over 7 bases. The germline V gene has CDR1 MNHEY and CDR2 SVGAGI. V trimming: 3 bases; J trimming: 2 bases; junction bases outside the gene matches: 4. The CDR3 totals 16 residues.

This clone was counted only a few times. This sequence joins TRBV4-3 and TRBJ2-2, with TRBD2 matching 7 bases. With V trimmed by 0 bases and J by 6 bases, 22 bases remained unmatched. The CDR3 has 21 residues. The germline gives CDR1 LGHNA, CDR2 YSLEER. CDR3 sequence reads: CASSQEYSGIGLEFYPGELFF. CDR3 DNA sequence: TGCGCCAGCAGCCAAGAATATAGTGGCATAGGACTAGAGTTTTACCCCGGGGAGCTGTTTTTT.

The V gene is TRBV3-1 (or the pseudogene TRBV3-2), the J gene TRBJ1-5; D is perhaps TRBD1 (5 bases). CDR3 size: 16 residues. Trimming shortened V by 3 bases and J by 5 bases, and 17 bases separated the two germline ends. Per the germline V gene, CDR1 is LGHDT and CDR2 is YNNKEL (reference sequence). The DNA for the CDR3 is TGTGCCAGCAGCCAGGGGGGTGGGGGATCCCATCAGCCCCAGCATTTT. Its protein is CASSQGGGGSHQPQHF.

V is TRBV6-5 and J is TRBJ1-2; 9 nucleotides align to TRBD1. This CDR3 spans 15 amino acids. The germline V gene encodes CDR1 MNHEY and CDR2 SVGAGI. The V and J ends lost 1 base and 6 bases, in that order; junction bases with no gene match: 6. CDR3 region: CASSYWGQGLNGYTF. For the CDR3, the DNA is TGTGCCAGCAGTTACTGGGGACAGGGATTGAATGGCTACACCTTC.

J is TRBJ2-5 and V is TRBV27, with D maybe TRBD2 (5 bases). Trimming stripped 5 bases from V and 4 bases from J, with 20 bases between. This CDR3 comprises 16 residues. CDR1 and CDR2 (germline): MNHEY, SMNVEV (reference sequence). The CDR3 sequence is CASSPLSGLSSETQYF. The DNA for the CDR3 is TGTGCCAGCAGTCCCCTTTCCGGACTTAGCTCAGAGACCCAGTACTTC.

This clone is a singleton in its sample. This chain joins TRBV6-2 or TRBV6-3 and TRBJ2-1; TRBD1 aligns across 7 bases. The CDR3 loop spans 14 amino acids. The ends lost 5 bases at V and 4 bases at J; junction bases unmatched: 5. Per the germline V gene, CDR1 is MNHEY and CDR2 is SVGEGT. The CDR3 region has the DNA TGTGCCAGCAGTAAGACAGGGCCATACAATGAGCAGTTCTTC. This encodes CASSKTGPYNEQFF.

This chain uses TRBV29-1 with TRBJ1-2; D gene uncertain. V shed 5 bases and J shed 10 bases, with 23 bases lying between them. CDR1 is SQVTM, CDR2 ANQGSEA, per germline. The CDR3 consists of 14 residues. The CDR3 DNA is TGCAGCGTTAAAGCCGGCGGGGTGGAAGCTGACTACACCTTC. This gives the protein CSVKAGGVEADYTF.

As regards this clone: A junction end diverges from the germline sequence, so it may reflect a read error. The same CDR3 can be traced to other DNA sequences in this sample. This chain links TRBV6-5 with TRBJ2-3, with 7 bases matching TRBD1. This CDR3 spans 15 amino acids. Germline lookup yields CDR1 MNHEY and CDR2 SVGAGI. The CDR3 nucleotides are TGTGCCAGCACCCCCCGACAGGGTGGGACAGATACACAGTATTTT. This encodes CASTPRQGGTDTQYF.

The chain recombines TRBV7-2 with TRBJ2-3; D possibly corresponds to TRBD1 (6 bases). Trimming removed 0 bases at V and 4 bases at J, with 14 bases between. The V gene's germline CDR1 is SGHTA and CDR2 FQGNSA. CDR3 size: 16 residues. CDR3 residues: CASSLASQGTPDTQYF. CDR3 DNA: TGTGCCAGCAGCTTAGCATCCCAGGGGACCCCAGATACGCAGTATTTT.

This chain links TRBV30 with TRBJ1-1; the D gene is possibly TRBD1 (6 bases). The V end was cut by 7 bases, the J end by 4 bases, with 13 bases between. CDR1 is GTSNPN and CDR2 is SVGIG in the germline V gene (reference sequence). This CDR3 region has 12 residues. DNA of the CDR3: TGTGCCTACACAGGGTTGGGCACTGAAGCTTTCTTT. Protein: CAYTGLGTEAFF.

V is TRBV18 and J is TRBJ1-1, with D possibly matching TRBD1 (6 bases). Germline-derived CDR1 and CDR2 are KGHSH and LQKENI. The CDR3 is 15 amino acids. The germline V and J ends were trimmed by 2 bases and 1 base, with 11 bases remaining between them. For the CDR3, the DNA is TGTGCCAGCTCACCAGTCAGGGGCAGGAACACTGAAGCTTTCTTT. It encodes CASSPVRGRNTEAFF.

The chain recombines TRBV19 with TRBJ1-5; tentative D call: TRBD1 (6 bases). V shed 3 bases and J shed 0 bases, with 12 bases lying between them. CDR3 length: 16 residues. CDR1 and CDR2 (germline): LNHDA, SQIVND (reference sequence). As DNA, the CDR3 is TGTGCCAGTAGTATGGACAGCGTATATAGCAATCAGCCCCAGCATTTT. Translation: CASSMDSVYSNQPQHF.

The V gene is TRBV5-1, the J gene TRBJ1-3; 8 bases agree with TRBD1. The CDR3 extends over 14 amino acids. The ends lost 3 bases at V and 2 bases at J; junction bases unmatched: 1. Looked up from germline, CDR1 is SGHRS and CDR2 is YFSETQ. The CDR3 DNA reads as TGCGCCAGCAGCTCACAGGGGGCTGGAAACACCATATATTTT. Translation: CASSSQGAGNTIYF.

V is TRBV19 and J is TRBJ2-5, with 8 positions matching TRBD2. V lost 3 bases, J lost 5 bases, and 11 bases stayed unmatched. From germline, CDR1 is LNHDA and CDR2 SQIVND (reference sequence). CDR3 length: 16 amino acids. The CDR3 protein is CASSMIGRATGETQYF. The CDR3 nucleotides are TGTGCCAGTAGTATGATCGGGAGGGCCACGGGTGAGACCCAGTACTTC.

The chain carries TRBV24-1 and TRBJ2-1, with TRBD1 as a possible D gene (6 bases). V was trimmed by 4 bases and J by 8 bases, leaving 11 bases between them. This CDR3 has 13 amino acids. Looked up from germline, CDR1 is KGHDR and CDR2 is SFDVKD. CDR3 nucleotides: TGTGCCACCAGTGACCTGTACAGGGATGAGCAGTTCTTC. Its translation is CATSDLYRDEQFF.

This clone was detected only once. This rearrangement joins TRBV9 to TRBJ2-7; D is ambiguous. Trimming removed 0 bases from V and 1 base from J, with 8 bases in between. The CDR3 is made up of 14 amino acids. Germline CDR1 is SGDLS and CDR2 is YYNGEE. CDR3 residues: CASSVGAKSYEQYF. DNA for the CDR3: TGTGCCAGCAGCGTAGGGGCCAAATCCTACGAGCAGTACTTC.

The CDR3 protein is CASSRDSINYGYTF. The CDR3 region has the DNA TGTGCCAGCAGTAGGGACAGCATCAACTATGGCTACACCTTC. The gene calls are TRBV25-1 and TRBJ1-2, with 7 bases identical to TRBD1. Germline values: CDR1 MGHDK, CDR2 SYGVNS. The trim removed 5 bases at V and 2 bases at J, leaving 5 bases unmatched. This CDR3 has 14 amino acids.

J is TRBJ2-2 and V is TRBV3-1 (or the pseudogene TRBV3-2), with a weak D call TRBD1 (5 bases). Germline-derived CDR1 and CDR2 are LGHDT and YNNKEL (reference sequence). Between the trimmed V and J ends, which lost 1 base and 7 bases, there was a span of 16 bases. The CDR3 consists of 16 residues. CDR3 sequence reads: CASSQAGRGRVGELFF. Written as DNA, the CDR3 is TGTGCCAGCAGCCAAGCTGGAAGGGGCCGTGTCGGGGAGCTGTTTTTT.

This chain connects TRBV19 to TRBJ1-5; TRBD1 is a possible D gene (5 bases). The V end was cut by 8 bases, the J end by 5 bases, with 13 bases between. Germline lookup yields CDR1 LNHDA and CDR2 SQIVND (reference sequence). The CDR3 totals 13 residues. Here the CDR3 reads CASRDSPYQPQHF. Here the CDR3 DNA reads TGTGCCAGTCGAGACAGCCCCTATCAGCCCCAGCATTTT.

The chain uses TRBV6-2 or TRBV6-3 and TRBJ2-7, with D possibly TRBD1 on 6 matching bases. The CDR3 runs 15 residues. The germline CDR1 and CDR2 sequences are MNHEY and SVGEGT. V was clipped by 5 bases and J by 1 base, with 15 bases between them. The CDR3 loop reads CASSDYRVSSYEQYF. The CDR3 DNA reads as TGTGCCAGCAGTGACTACAGGGTCTCGTCCTACGAGCAGTACTTC.

This clone was picked up a small number of times. The J gene is TRBJ1-6, the V gene TRBV5-1; no clear D. The ends were cut back, 0 bases at V and 0 bases at J, with 10 bases in the middle. Per germline, CDR1 SGHRS and CDR2 YFSETQ. The CDR3 is 17 amino acids. CDR3 DNA: TGCGCCAGCAGCTTGGAGGCGGGTAGCTCCTATAATTCACCCCTCCACTTT. The encoded protein is CASSLEAGSSYNSPLHF.

This chain joins TRBV5-1 and TRBJ1-6, with TRBD1 matching 7 bases. The V segment lost 0 bases and the J segment 8 bases; nucleotides outside the gene matches: 2. The CDR3 has 14 amino acids. Germline CDR1 reads SGHRS; CDR2 reads YFSETQ. The CDR3: CASSLEGGDSPLHF. As DNA, the CDR3 is TGCGCCAGCAGCTTGGAAGGGGGCGATTCACCCCTCCACTTT.

J is TRBJ1-2 and V is TRBV19; no clear D. Germline-derived CDR1 and CDR2 are LNHDA and SQIVND (reference sequence). Trimming removed 3 bases at V and 4 bases at J, with 18 bases between. There are 16 residues in the CDR3. The CDR3 protein is CASSISFLTGGYGYTF. The CDR3 bases are TGTGCCAGTAGTATTTCTTTTCTGACGGGAGGCTATGGCTACACCTTC.

The gene calls are TRBV21-1 and TRBJ2-2; the tabulated D call, TRBD2, remains unverified against the DNA. TRBV21-1 is recorded as a pseudogene. This CDR3 region has 14 residues. CDR3 protein: CASCGTTSPGELFF. For the CDR3, the DNA is TGTGCCAGCTGCGGGACCACCTCTCCCGGGGAGCTGTTTTTT.

The CDR3 DNA reads as TGTGCCAGTAGTATAGGTCCGGGAACCGATTCACCCCTCCACTTT. Translation gives CASSIGPGTDSPLHF. This chain connects TRBV19 to TRBJ1-6; D remains unclear. V gave up 1 base and J gave up 8 bases, with 12 bases separating them. The CDR3 runs 15 residues. Germline CDR1 is LNHDA and CDR2 is SQIVND (reference sequence).

This chain connects TRBV7-8 to TRBJ2-7; D is perhaps TRBD2 (6 bases). The length of the CDR3 is 15 residues. Germline V gene lookup returns CDR1 SGHVS and CDR2 FQNEAQ. Trimming cost V 1 base and J 6 bases, with 16 bases left between them. This chain's CDR3 is CASSLVLRQGGEQYF. CDR3 coding DNA: TGTGCCAGCAGCTTAGTGCTCCGTCAGGGAGGCGAGCAGTACTTC.

This rearrangement joins TRBV5-4 to TRBJ2-2; perhaps TRBD2 as D (7 bases). This CDR3 is 15 amino acids long. Trimming removed 4 bases at V and 7 bases at J, with 17 bases between. CDR1 and CDR2 (germline): SGHNT, YYREEE (reference sequence). The CDR3 sequence is CASSPGRGAGGELFF. CDR3 in DNA: TGTGCCAGCAGCCCCGGCCGGGGGGCTGGCGGGGAGCTGTTTTTT.

V gene TRBV5-4 combines with J gene TRBJ1-2; the D gene is possibly TRBD1 (6 bases). The CDR3 spans 13 residues. The ends were cut back, 4 bases at V and 8 bases at J, with 15 bases in the middle. Germline assignment: CDR1 SGHNT and CDR2 YYREEE (reference sequence). CDR3 bases: TGTGCCAGCAGCCCTGGGGGGGCCCGGGGCTACACCTTC. Its protein product is CASSPGGARGYTF.

This clone appeared a single time. The rearrangement uses TRBV7-9 and TRBJ2-1; TRBD1 matches at 8 bases. The J segment lost 7 bases and the V segment lost 0 bases, leaving 2 bases of the junction unmatched. Germline CDR1 and CDR2: SEHNR and FQNEAQ (reference sequence). The CDR3 spans 14 residues. The CDR3 spells CASSLATGENEQFF. For the CDR3, the DNA is TGTGCCAGCAGCTTAGCGACAGGGGAGAATGAGCAGTTCTTC. Complete variable domain (other parts from reference TRBV7-9 and TRBJ2-1): DTGVSQNPRHKITKRGQNVTFRCDPISEHNRLYWYRQTLGQGPEFLTYFQNEAQLEKSRLLSDRFSAERPKGSFSTLEIQRTEQGDSAMYLCASSLATGENEQFFGPGTRLTVL.

V and J are TRBV7-9 and TRBJ2-7, with D perhaps TRBD1 (6 bases). Germline CDR1 SEHNR, CDR2 FQNEAQ (reference sequence). Trimming cost V 4 bases and J 2 bases, with 12 bases left between them. The CDR3 contains 14 residues. CDR3 nucleotides: TGTGCCAGCAGCTACTCTGGACAGCCCTACGAGCAGTACTTC. Its protein is CASSYSGQPYEQYF.